This TCR beta chain was observed in a study of cytomegalovirus exposure and HLA in healthy donors (dated by TCRdb to the late 2010s). Background for the entire study: According to an earlier analysis of around 600 of the donors, roughly 180 million T cells yielded 117 million unique TCR beta sequences and about 280 Gb of sequence data. An early release that covered around 590 HLA-typed donors contained about 300 gigabases of sequencing data and tens of millions of unique TCR sequences. Of the 350 to 450 genotyped donors, 65% to 90% fell in the genetic ancestry cluster associated with self-reported Caucasian donors. The study was designed to test whether signatures of past pathogen exposure could be identified by cataloging public T cell receptors. Using immunosequencing, the study profiled T cell repertoires from about 610 subjects and related those repertoires to cytomegalovirus serostatus. Besides the first cohort of more than 650 subjects, a separate validation cohort made up of 120 different subjects was used. The study combined high-throughput TCR immunosequencing, statistical association of individual TCRs with disease status, and machine learning to predict cytomegalovirus infection status. To study patterns of TCR occurrence, a later analysis re-analyzed previously published TCR beta repertoires from several hundred donors and added high-resolution HLA genotyping. Rather than drawing on any new phenotypic data, the later analysis identified candidate immune exposures from TCR beta sequences and the way those sequences occurred across donors. An earlier analysis of several hundred of the donors applied high-throughput TCR beta sequencing to assess whether each TCR beta V gene segment acted as functional or pseudogenic. Alongside the repertoire data, information on donor age, sex, ethnicity and CMV serostatus was compiled. A later genetic analysis used genome-wide SNP genotypes for about three fifths of the 666 donors, treating that subset as a discovery cohort. Every discovery cohort repertoire had been produced on one sequencing platform. HLA typing covered class I and class II loci at four-digit resolution. Typing coverage varied by locus: roughly 620-630 donors for A, B, C, DRB1 and DQB1; approximately 560 for DQA1; over 600 for DPA1; more than 450 for DPB1. Roughly five DR-DQ haplotypes were handled as single units for association and clustering, since linkage in the cohort was strong. On average, around 240,000 unique TCR beta nucleotide sequences were sequenced per donor among some 430 genotyped donors of the cohort, with roughly 18% of those sequences being non-productive.

The cohort consisted of 600 to 750 healthy bone marrow donors. At the time of sampling, every cohort member was nominally healthy, though immune exposures that went unrecorded were likely present. The donor was CMV seronegative and belonged to the group of around 350 seronegative cohort members. Each donor provided a peripheral blood sample, and peripheral blood mononuclear cells were used for TCR beta sequencing. The Qiagen DNeasy Blood Extraction Kit was used to extract genomic DNA from the blood cell samples. Broader findings and caveats from the paper: The cohort was sequenced for TCR beta chains only, and without alpha or paired-chain data the features that could be detected were limited. According to a later genetic analysis, donors in an Asian-associated ancestry cluster had fewer N-insertions in productive TCRs than the roughly 670-donor mean. In a later analysis, HLA-associated TCR beta chains were found to be more clonally expanded and to have lower generation probabilities than equally common non-associated chains. In an earlier analysis of a few hundred of the donors, most TCR beta V segments were observed in productive rearrangements about 87% or about 30% of the time, broadly matching IMGT annotations. A few of the identified cytomegalovirus-associated TCR beta chains were confirmed in vitro to be specific for cytomegalovirus antigens. The presence/absence analyses assumed that sequencing depth was roughly uniform across donors, and that assumption may not be true. Assigning TCR associations to individual alleles was difficult when HLA alleles, especially DR and DQ, strongly co-occurred. Specific HLA alleles were associated with 16,951 TCR beta sequences at a false discovery rate of 0.05 in a later analysis. While some public TCRs were present in many individuals, most TCR sequences turned up only very rarely across donors. In a later analysis, most CMV-associated TCR beta chains were found to appear HLA-restricted, with HLA associations seemingly driven largely by CMV exposure. The classifier was reported to diagnose cytomegalovirus status with high specificity and sensitivity in both the original cohort and the validation cohort. According to a later analysis, parvovirus B19, influenza, CMV and Epstein-Barr virus appeared linked to several top co-occurrence clusters. Correlated functional status among segregating V segments might be attributable to linkage disequilibrium, but an unknown experimental factor could not be ruled out. Because counts were too low, some 17 rarely observed V segments, including chromosome 9 orphons, were excluded from the earlier analysis of 587 of the donors. A later genetic analysis associated a missense DCLRE1C variant with V-gene and J-gene trimming of TCR beta chains, and an independent cohort replicated the association. Because some donors lacked HLA typing at each locus, the association tests relied only on the typed subset. The 87-base-pair reads could not distinguish some IMGT-functional V segments, including TRBV6-2 and TRBV6-3, so those segments were excluded. In the study, 150 to 200 TCR beta chains were listed as associated with cytomegalovirus. A further reported finding was that TCR beta sequences accurately predicted the HLA-A and HLA-B alleles for most subjects in the first cohort. A cluster of highly shared sequence variants was judged likely to represent a technical artifact of the sequencing pipeline. In a later analysis, the rate of TCR association differed among HLA loci, with DRB1 alleles having the most associated TCRs and HLA-C alleles having the fewest. CMV serostatus was the only immune exposure information available for the cohort. According to the authors, the approach could potentially be generalized to other disease states and immunological phenotypes.

The germline V gene supplies CDR1 SQVTM and CDR2 ANQGSEA. V and J are trimmed by 7 bases and 5 bases, and the gene matches miss 11 bases of the junction. The CDR3 has 15 amino acids, counting the end cysteine and phenylalanine. CDR3 DNA only is kept here, 45 bases in frame from base 1. Receptors were amplified or captured by the immunoSEQ multiplex PCR assay. For the multiplex PCR, a mixture combining 60 forward primers for TCR Vbeta segments and 13 reverse primers for TCR Jbeta segments was used. Amplification of the CDR3 region of rearranged TCR beta genes was performed with a multiplex PCR assay on genomic DNA. On the Illumina HiSeq System, the amplified TCR beta libraries were sequenced as 87-base-pair reads. As for the authors' bioinformatics: A later analysis tallied 70 million to 100 million unique TCR beta chains across the roughly 610 repertoires, and some 10 million of those chains were shared by two or more donors. To remove PCR and sequencing errors, raw reads were error-corrected and collapsed into unique sequences using a nearest-neighbor algorithm that merged closely related sequences. To assign V, D and J gene segments, CDR3 sequences were aligned to IMGT reference sequences. For a sequence to be retained, a match of at least six nucleotides to both a V gene segment and a J gene segment was required. Rearrangements were called productive when the CDR3 lacked stop codons and stayed in frame with V and J; all others were non-productive. Following IMGT convention, CDR3 was defined as the stretch from the second conserved V-encoded cysteine up to the conserved J-encoded phenylalanine. In an earlier analysis of around 540 of the donors, sequences lacking an unambiguous match to a single V gene segment were excluded. An earlier analysis of over 450 of the donors classified V segments as functional when productive rearrangements were above 56.7% and as segregating when the standard deviation between donors was above 5%. A statistical classification framework was built for diagnosing cytomegalovirus status from the catalog of TCR beta chain sequences. In a later analysis, TCR nucleotide sequences were compared against IMGT/GENE-DB human TR gene sequences so that V and J genes could be assigned. A later analysis assigned CDR3 sequences and most-parsimonious VDJ recombination scenarios with the TCRdist pipeline. A later analysis defined each TCR beta chain by its CDR3 amino acid sequence plus V-gene family, and excluded reads lacking a unique V-gene family. A later analysis removed 592 highly shared, low-generation-probability nucleotide sequences to deal with suspected cross-contamination and a sequencing artifact. In a later analysis, a clonal expansion index for each public chain was calculated from normalized within-repertoire ranks of inferred template counts. In a later analysis, generation probabilities were computed with a VDJ recombination model fitted to out-of-frame rearrangements, and the resulting probabilities were checked against IGoR. A later analysis scored TCR-TCR, TCR-HLA and TCR-CMV co-occurrence with hypergeometric tests, applying a repertoire-size bias correction to TCR pairs. To estimate false discovery rates, a later analysis permuted the HLA or CMV assignments 20 times. In a later analysis, co-occurring TCRs were grouped using DBSCAN, and TCRdist sequence similarity was added for clustering within HLA-allele-positive subsets. Repertoires with fewer than 30,000 or more than 120,000 public chains, plus five repertoires with anomalous nucleotide sharing, were excluded from co-occurrence clustering. Imported from immuneACCESS, the table was reduced by TCRdb to in-frame sequences with V and J called. These copies leave out some clones; in studies compared against another copy, an unresolved V gene accounts for under half, and the cause of the remainder is not known. The V and J calls and clone size are taken from that table; D and trimming were inferred from the DNA. Recorded for this sample are 150,000 to 200,000 clones; approximately 78% of them occurred a single time. Jointly, the top ten make up about 2.1% of the sample.

Points on this clone: Its target antigen remains unknown. No clone much larger than this one lies a single base away; base qualities are absent.

The V gene is TRBV29-1 and the J gene is TRBJ2-5; TRBD1 aligns with 12 central bases. The origin of this receptor is a young woman in good health and CMV-seronegative. The sample was PBMCs. CDR3 protein: CSGYSRDRGPETQYF. The sequence in DNA is TGCAGCGGCTACTCCCGGGACAGGGGGCCGGAGACCCAGTACTTC.